This T cell receptor (beta chain) was obtained from a study of T cell repertoires in cytomegalovirus infection. Whole-study context: Shared public TCR beta signatures pointed to both CMV infection and a matching HLA type.

TCRdb re-analysed the reads in MiXCR, keeping a single row per CDR3 protein. The data contain approximately 180,000 distinct CDR3 sequences, about a tenth of them singletons. Unmatched junction bases numbered 1, after V lost 6 bases and J lost 2 bases. Germline V lookup: CDR1 SQVTM, CDR2 ANQGSEA. The CDR3 sequence is 14 residues long. The V and J genes are TRBV29-1 and TRBJ2-2; TRBD1 aligns across 12 bases. The sequence was collected from a human donor in good health (CMV status not recorded). Some clones in this sample may be carry-over from other donors' samples. The specimen was PBMCs. The CDR3 nucleotides are TGCAGCGTAGGGACAGGGGGCAACACCGGGGAGCTGTTTTTT. Protein sequence: CSVGTGGNTGELFF.